This T cell receptor beta chain was documented in a study of PD-1 blockade in classical Hodgkin lymphoma. From germline, CDR1 is MDHEN and CDR2 SYDVKM. The V end was cut by 2 bases, the J end by 4 bases, with 9 bases between. This CDR3 spans 14 amino acids. The time point was: cycle 4 day 1 (C4D1), after 5 to 7 weeks of nivolumab. Brentuximab vedotin exposure varied among the patients, all of whom had relapsed after autologous stem cell transplantation. Isolated CD8+ T cells were derived from thawed PBMCs through magnetic negative selection. Study findings and constraints: For complete responders, baseline diversity was comparable to that of newly diagnosed patients. What drove the repertoire differences, possibly disease activity or prior therapy, has not been defined.

Method: immunoSEQ multiplex PCR; TCRdb's copy keeps in-frame clones and lacks some. The sample has some 9,500 clones, around 68% seen once. For this clone: Its antigen remains unknown.

This specimen consisted of CD8+ T cells from blood, obtained before the fourth cycle of nivolumab. This TCR derives from a human donor with classical Hodgkin lymphoma. V gene TRBV28 combines with J gene TRBJ2-1; D is possibly TRBD1 (6 bases). The CDR3 loop reads CASSLQQGYNEQFF. The CDR3 DNA reads TGTGCCAGCAGTTTACAGCAGGGGTACAATGAGCAGTTCTTC.